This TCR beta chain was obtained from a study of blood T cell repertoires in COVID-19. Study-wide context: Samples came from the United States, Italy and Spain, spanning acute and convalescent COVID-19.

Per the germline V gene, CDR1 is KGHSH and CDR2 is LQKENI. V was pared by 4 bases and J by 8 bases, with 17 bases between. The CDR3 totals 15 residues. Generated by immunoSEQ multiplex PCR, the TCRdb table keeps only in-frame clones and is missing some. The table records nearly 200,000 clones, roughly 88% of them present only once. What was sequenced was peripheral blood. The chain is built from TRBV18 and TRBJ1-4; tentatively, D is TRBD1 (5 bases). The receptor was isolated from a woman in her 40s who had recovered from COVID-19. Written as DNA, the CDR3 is TGTGCCAGCTCACTTTCCAGGGCGGTTCGCGAAAAACTGTTTTTT. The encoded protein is CASSLSRAVREKLFF.